The 26 T cell receptor beta chains reported below all come from one sample, sequenced in a study of cytomegalovirus exposure and HLA in healthy donors. Researchers ran the PCR with 60 Vbeta and 13 Jbeta primers. Measured with immunoSEQ multiplex PCR; TCRdb has only the in-frame clones, and not every one. The repertoire holds about 160,000 clones, roughly four fifths seen once, with roughly 4.3% in the top ten. Source material: PBMCs. The receptor source for this set is a middle-aged man in good health and CMV-seropositive.

The chain joins TRBV18 to TRBJ2-5; 7 nucleotides match TRBD1. The DNA end favors TRBJ2-7, so the J call may be wrong. CDR1 is KGHSH, CDR2 LQKENI, per germline. The CDR3 extends over 13 amino acids. For the CDR3, the DNA is TGTGCCAGTACCCAGGGGGTTACCTACGAGCAGTACTTC. Its protein is CASTQGVTYEQYF.

The CDR3 bases are TGTGCCAGCAGTTCTGGCGGGGGGTTGGGAGATACGCAGTATTTT. Amino acid sequence: CASSSGGGLGDTQYF. This rearrangement joins TRBV27 to TRBJ2-3, with 8 bases lining up with TRBD2. The CDR3 contains 15 residues. Germline lookup yields CDR1 MNHEY and CDR2 SMNVEV (reference sequence). After removal of 4 bases from V and 5 bases from J, the junction contained 8 bases not matched to a gene.

The chain has TRBV15 and TRBJ2-7; 8 positions match TRBD1. Germline V gene lookup returns CDR1 LNHNV and CDR2 YYDKDF (reference sequence). V dropped 3 bases and J dropped 4; count of bases not matched to a gene: 5. This CDR3 is 14 amino acids long. The CDR3 is CATSRDRVLYEQYF. Here the CDR3 DNA reads TGTGCCACCAGCAGGGACAGGGTTCTTTACGAGCAGTACTTC.

As DNA, the CDR3 is TGTGCCAGCAGCCTCGGCGGATACTATGGCTACACCTTC. As protein: CASSLGGYYGYTF. The V and J genes are TRBV14 and TRBJ1-2, with D unresolved. The length of the CDR3 is 13 residues. Trimming cost V 4 bases and J 3 bases, with 9 bases left between them. The germline gives CDR1 SGHDN, CDR2 FVKESK.

The CDR3: CASSQGGDYSNQPQHF. The CDR3, as DNA: TGCGCCAGCAGCCAGGGGGGAGATTATAGCAATCAGCCCCAGCATTTT. The rearrangement joins TRBV4-1 to TRBJ1-5; possibly TRBD1 for D (5 bases). This CDR3 is built from 16 residues. The germline CDR1 and CDR2 sequences are MGHRA and YSYEKL. The V gene lost 3 bases and the J gene lost 0 bases, with 12 bases spanning the gap.

J is TRBJ2-1 and V is TRBV5-1, with 9 bases lining up with TRBD2. This CDR3 has 16 amino acids. Germline values: CDR1 SGHRS, CDR2 YFSETQ. With 1 base clipped from V and 1 base from J, the junction kept 3 bases outside the gene matches. The CDR3 protein is CASSLIAGVSYNEQFF. CDR3 bases: TGCGCCAGCAGCTTGATAGCGGGGGTGTCCTACAATGAGCAGTTCTTC.

The chain recombines TRBV2 with TRBJ1-5; weak D call: TRBD1 (6 bases). The V gene lost 8 bases and the J gene lost 7 bases, with 21 bases spanning the gap. The CDR3 has 15 amino acids. Germline V CDR1 and CDR2: SNHLY, FYNNEI. CDR3 coding DNA: TGTGCCAGCCGACCTGGGGCGGGGGCGGGCCAGCCCCAGCATTTT. Translated: CASRPGAGAGQPQHF.

V gene TRBV7-9 combines with J gene TRBJ1-1; 7 bases line up with TRBD1. Trimming removed 5 bases from V and 2 bases from J; junction bases left unmatched: 8. Germline CDR1 SEHNR, CDR2 FQNEAQ (reference sequence). CDR3 length: 15 amino acids. CDR3: CASSSPRGGNTEAFF. The DNA of the CDR3 is TGTGCCAGCAGCAGCCCCCGAGGGGGCAACACTGAAGCTTTCTTT.

On this clone itself: Other DNA sequences of this sample code for an identical CDR3. The J gene is TRBJ2-1, the V gene TRBV4-1; 10 positions agree with TRBD2. V shed 2 bases, J shed 7 bases, and the junction held 8 bases outside the gene matches. Germline V CDR1 and CDR2: MGHRA, YSYEKL. The CDR3 covers 16 residues. DNA for the CDR3: TGCGCCAGCAGCCAAAGAGCGGGAGGGCCGGGAAATGAGCAGTTCTTC. Translated, it gives CASSQRAGGPGNEQFF.

The rearrangement joins TRBV4-2 to TRBJ2-1; 16 bases match TRBD2. Germline assignment: CDR1 LGHNA and CDR2 YNFKEQ. The V gene end was trimmed by 0 bases and the J gene end by 7 bases; junction bases not matched to a gene: 6. CDR3 length: 18 residues. This CDR3 reads CASSQDGGLAGGRNEQFF. CDR3 in DNA: TGTGCCAGCAGCCAAGATGGGGGACTAGCGGGGGGGCGGAATGAGCAGTTCTTC.

This chain joins TRBV19 and TRBJ2-7; 9 bases are a match to TRBD1. The CDR3 length is 12 residues. CDR1 and CDR2 (germline): LNHDA, SQIVND (reference sequence). The DNA for the CDR3 is TGTGCAACGGGACAGGGTGTATACGAGCAGTACTTC. It specifies CATGQGVYEQYF.

This clone showed up just a few times. This chain connects TRBV14 to TRBJ1-4, with D uncertain. CDR1 is SGHDN and CDR2 is FVKESK in the germline V gene. This CDR3 has 17 amino acids. V was clipped by 0 bases and J by 4 bases, with 15 bases between them. In nucleotides, the CDR3 is TGTGCCAGCAGCCAAGAAATCGAAAGTACAGTTAATGAAAAACTGTTTTTT. Translation gives CASSQEIESTVNEKLFF.

The count of this clone is one. The J gene is TRBJ2-2, the V gene TRBV5-6, with TRBD1 matching 10 bases. The germline gives CDR1 SGHDT, CDR2 YYEEEE. The junction had 9 bases not matched to a gene; V was cut back by 1 base and J by 6 bases. This CDR3 contains 17 residues. The CDR3 sequence is CASSLRGTGAMAGELFF. CDR3 coding DNA: TGTGCCAGCAGCTTGCGCGGGACAGGGGCGATGGCCGGGGAGCTGTTTTTT.

This chain links TRBV27 with TRBJ2-6, with D possibly TRBD1 on 6 matching bases. Germline V gives CDR1 MNHEY, CDR2 SMNVEV (reference sequence). The CDR3 totals 15 residues. V was clipped by 3 bases and J by 3 bases, with 9 bases between them. CDR3 nucleotides: TGTGCCAGCAGTTTTTTAGGGGGTGGGGCCAACGTCCTGACTTTC. It translates to CASSFLGGGANVLTF.

V and J are TRBV5-1 and TRBJ1-1, with 9 bases matching TRBD1. Per germline, CDR1 SGHRS and CDR2 YFSETQ. This CDR3 has 13 amino acids. V lost 7 bases and J lost 5; bases outside the gene matches: 6. The CDR3 bases are TGCGCCAGCTGGGGACAGGGACGGACTGAAGCTTTCTTT. As protein: CASWGQGRTEAFF.

This clone was seen more than once but under ten times. Other DNA variants within this sample encode the same CDR3. The CDR3, as DNA: TGTGCCAGCAGCTTGGGCCGGGATCAGCCCCAGCATTTT. It specifies CASSLGRDQPQHF. The V call is TRBV5-6, the J call TRBJ1-5, with D unclear. From germline, CDR1 is SGHDT and CDR2 YYEEEE. Trimming cost V 0 bases and J 5 bases, with 6 bases left between them. The CDR3 is 13 amino acids. The variable domain in full, completed from reference TRBV5-6 and TRBJ1-5, reads DAGVTQSPTHLIKTRGQQVTLRCSPKSGHDTVSWYQQALGQGPQFIFQYYEEEERQRGNFPDRFSGHQFPNYSSELNVNALLLGDSALYLCASSLGRDQPQHFGDGTRLSIL.

V usage is TRBV15 and J usage is TRBJ2-1; 13 bases map to TRBD2. V lost 1 base and J lost 7; bases outside the gene matches: 13. The CDR3 consists of 19 residues. Germline values: CDR1 LNHNV, CDR2 YYDKDF (reference sequence). CDR3 region: CATSRGRLRTSGSGNEQFF. In nucleotides, the CDR3 is TGTGCCACCAGCAGAGGGCGCCTACGGACTAGCGGGAGTGGTAATGAGCAGTTCTTC. The variable domain in full, completed from reference TRBV15 and TRBJ2-1, reads DAMVIQNPRYQVTQFGKPVTLSCSQTLNHNVMYWYQQKSSQAPKLLFHYYDKDFNNEADTPDNFQSRRPNTSFCFLDIRSPGLGDTAMYLCATSRGRLRTSGSGNEQFFGPGTRLTVL.

The chain is built from TRBV5-1 and TRBJ2-1; 12 bases map to TRBD2. The germline gives CDR1 SGHRS, CDR2 YFSETQ. V gave up 5 bases and J gave up 6 bases; unmatched junction bases: 3. This CDR3 region has 14 residues. The DNA of the CDR3 is TGCGCCAGCAGACGGACTAGCGGGATCAATGAGCAGTTCTTC. Its protein product is CASRRTSGINEQFF.

Remarks on this clone: An end of the junction does not agree with germline; a read error may underlie this. This chain connects TRBV7-9 to TRBJ2-2; tentative D call: TRBD1 (6 bases). Germline V gene lookup returns CDR1 SEHNR and CDR2 FQNEAQ (reference sequence). The CDR3 is made up of 15 amino acids. CDR3 sequence reads: CSSSPLDSDTGELFF. The CDR3, as DNA: TGTTCCAGCAGCCCTTTGGACAGTGACACCGGGGAGCTGTTTTTT. Filled out from reference TRBV7-9 and TRBJ2-2, the complete variable domain reads DTGVSQNPRHKITKRGQNVTFRCDPISEHNRLYWYRQTLGQGPEFLTYFQNEAQLEKSRLLSDRFSAERPKGSFSTLEIQRTEQGDSAMYLCSSSPLDSDTGELFFGEGSRLTVL.

The chain is built from TRBV25-1 and TRBJ1-6, with 7 bases lining up with TRBD1. Germline CDR1 MGHDK, CDR2 SYGVNS. CDR3 length: 15 residues. V lost 5 bases to trimming and J lost 2 bases; unmatched junction nucleotides: 3. The CDR3 DNA reads TGTGCCAGCAGTCCAGGGGGTGCCTATAATTCACCCCTCCACTTT. Translation gives CASSPGGAYNSPLHF.

V is TRBV6-1 and J is TRBJ2-7; TRBD1 agrees at 9 bases. CDR1 and CDR2 from the germline V gene are MNHNS and SASEGT. Trimming took 4 bases from V and 2 from J; bases not matched to a gene: 6. The CDR3 is 15 residues long. In DNA form, the CDR3 reads TGTGCCAGCAGTGGTTCCGGGACAGGGACCTACGAGCAGTACTTC. It translates to CASSGSGTGTYEQYF.

The CDR3: CASSEGVGGLNYGYTF. DNA for the CDR3: TGCGCCAGCAGTGAGGGCGTGGGGGGGCTAAACTATGGCTACACCTTC. The chain links TRBV10-1 to TRBJ1-2, with D possibly matching TRBD1 (6 bases). Trimming removed 2 bases from V and 2 bases from J, with 15 bases in between. There are 16 residues in the CDR3. Germline V gene data show CDR1 as WNHNN and CDR2 as SYGVQD (reference sequence).

V gene TRBV6-5 combines with J gene TRBJ1-2; 9 bases agree with TRBD1. Looked up from germline, CDR1 is MNHEY and CDR2 is SVGAGI. The CDR3 extends over 14 amino acids. After removal of 7 bases from V and 0 bases from J, the junction contained 3 bases not matched to a gene. Written as DNA, the CDR3 is TGTGCCAGCACCGGGACAGGGCCTAACTATGGCTACACCTTC. Translated: CASTGTGPNYGYTF.

The rearrangement links TRBV9 to TRBJ1-1, with D possibly matching TRBD1 (6 bases). The CDR3 extends over 15 amino acids. Deletions cut 0 bases from V and 4 bases from J, with 13 bases between. The V gene's germline CDR1 is SGDLS and CDR2 YYNGEE. CDR3 loop: CASSVVGGVGTEAFF. The CDR3 DNA reads as TGTGCCAGCAGCGTAGTAGGGGGGGTCGGCACTGAAGCTTTCTTT. The entire variable domain, with the rest obtained from reference TRBV9 and TRBJ1-1, is as follows: DSGVTQTPKHLITATGQRVTLRCSPRSGDLSVYWYQQSLDQGLQFLIQYYNGEERAKGNILERFSAQQFPDLHSELNLSSLELGDSALYFCASSVVGGVGTEAFFGQGTRLTVV.

The rearrangement uses TRBV6-1 and TRBJ1-2; 8 bases are a match to TRBD1. Germline CDR1 MNHNS, CDR2 SASEGT. The CDR3 spans 15 residues. J was trimmed by 0 bases and V by 3 bases; bases with no gene match: 3. CDR3 region: CASSDPGGPNYGYTF. The CDR3 DNA sequence: TGTGCCAGCAGTGATCCAGGGGGCCCTAACTATGGCTACACCTTC.

In regard to this clone: The sample contains more than one DNA sequence encoding this CDR3. The chain couples TRBV5-1 to TRBJ2-1, with D uncertain. V lost 0 bases and J 3 bases, leaving 4 bases between the germline ends. CDR3 length: 13 residues. Germline V gene lookup returns CDR1 SGHRS and CDR2 YFSETQ. The CDR3 region is CASSLDSYNEQFF. CDR3 coding DNA: TGCGCCAGCAGCTTGGACAGCTACAATGAGCAGTTCTTC.